The source of this T cell receptor (beta chain) is a study of blood T cell repertoires in COVID-19. Study summary: The study drew acute and convalescent COVID-19 samples from the United States, Italy and Spain. Sources were T cells, B-cell-depleted T cells, or PBMCs; the material itself was cDNA or gDNA.

In the authors' methods: It was from reference gene primer amplification that nucleated cell counts were estimated. Profiled with immunoSEQ multiplex PCR; TCRdb holds only in-frame clones, not every one. That table gives V, J and clone size, and the DNA gave D and trimming. Of roughly 160,000 clones listed, 83% are singletons. J gave up 8 bases and V 4 bases, and 3 bases lay outside the gene matches. The length of the CDR3 is 12 residues. Germline CDR1 SGHRS, CDR2 YFSETQ. This chain joins TRBV5-1 and TRBJ1-1, with TRBD1 identical over 9 bases. Sequenced material: peripheral blood. The clonotype comes from a woman older than 75 with acute or convalescent COVID-19. The CDR3 loop is CASSQDRGEAFF. CDR3 DNA sequence: TGCGCCAGCAGCCAGGACAGGGGAGAAGCTTTCTTT.